This T cell receptor (beta chain) comes out of a study of CD8 T cells in ankylosing spondylitis. V lost 5 bases, J lost 5 bases, and 6 bases lay in between. Germline loops: CDR1 ENHRY, CDR2 SYGVKD. This CDR3 spans 12 amino acids. TCRdb fed the 5' RACE reads into MiXCR, producing one record per CDR3 protein. The repertoire consists of 300,000 to 400,000 distinct CDR3 sequences, with roughly 22% occurring once and the leading ten covering about an eighth. This clonotype was found a few times. Its antigen is as yet unknown. General study findings and limits: What appeared characteristic of ankylosing spondylitis blood was a TCR beta motif of 7 or 8 highly homologous variants. Matched ankylosing spondylitis synovial fluid reportedly contained a significantly enriched population of disease-linked clones. A CD8+ phenotype characterized the disease-linked clones, which were relatively rare in peripheral blood.

The source is a male donor with ankylosing spondylitis or in good health (not recorded which). The sample comprised blood, either unsorted or a sorted T cell fraction (not recorded which). This chain connects TRBV10-3 to TRBJ2-2; D remains unclear. The CDR3 loop is CAISSTTGELFF. As DNA, the CDR3 is TGTGCCATCAGTTCAACGACCGGGGAGCTGTTTTTT.